These 8 T cell receptor beta chains came from one sample sequenced in a study of Ad26.COV2.S vaccination and SARS-CoV-2 variants. Sequencing was performed with immunoSEQ multiplex PCR; in TCRdb, only in-frame clones are kept and a portion is missing. The table lists 240,000 or so clones, roughly 90% of them singletons. Treatment reported: around 19 received Ad26.COV2.S at low or high dose, single or two shots; roughly 5 received placebo; per-sample allocation not given. Sampling occurred on day 63 after the first vaccine or placebo injection. The specimen comprised peripheral blood, sampled in a trial of Ad26.COV2.S vaccine versus placebo. The receptors were gathered from a person between 18 and 65 years old who received the Ad26.COV2.S COVID-19 vaccine or a placebo.

This chain connects TRBV9 to TRBJ2-1; D uncertain. V was clipped by 0 bases and J by 13 bases, with 11 bases between them. CDR1 is SGDLS, CDR2 YYNGEE, per germline. This CDR3 spans 12 amino acids. The CDR3 protein is CASSVDYGTQFF. The CDR3 coding sequence is TGTGCCAGCAGCGTAGATTACGGAACTCAGTTCTTC.

V and J are TRBV13 and TRBJ2-1; D is possibly TRBD1 or TRBD2 (6 bases each). Between the trimmed V and J ends, which lost 5 bases and 6 bases, there was a span of 8 bases. This CDR3 is 12 amino acids long. The germline CDR1 and CDR2 sequences are PRHDT and FYEKMQ (reference sequence). This CDR3 is CASSGGPNEQFF. CDR3 bases: TGTGCCAGCAGCGGGGGGCCCAATGAGCAGTTCTTC. Full variable domain (remainder filled in from reference TRBV13 and TRBJ2-1): AAGVIQSPRHLIKEKRETATLKCYPIPRHDTVYWYQQGPGQDPQFLISFYEKMQSDKGSIPDRFSAQQFSDYHSELNMSSLELGDSALYFCASSGGPNEQFFGPGTRLTVL.

The chain has TRBV5-6 and TRBJ1-1; D remains unclear. V dropped 1 base and J dropped 6 bases, with 4 bases sitting between them. Germline values: CDR1 SGHDT, CDR2 YYEEEE. The CDR3 runs 11 residues. Written as DNA, the CDR3 is TGTGCCAGCAGCTTGCGATCTGAAGCTTTCTTT. It translates to CASSLRSEAFF.

This clone came up a few times. The CDR3 sequence is CASSPPGLAGYEQYF. In DNA, the CDR3 is TGTGCCAGCAGCCCTCCGGGCCTAGCGGGCTACGAGCAGTACTTC. V gene TRBV11-2 combines with J gene TRBJ2-7; the match to TRBD2 covers 8 bases. V lost 5 bases to trimming and J lost 3 bases; unmatched junction nucleotides: 9. The CDR3 runs 15 residues. CDR1 and CDR2 (germline): SGHAT, FQNNGV.

The table lists this clone with a count of one. The CDR3 nucleotides read TGTGCCAGCAGCTTTCGGCCGGGCAATAATTCACCCCTCCACTTT. This encodes CASSFRPGNNSPLHF. This chain connects TRBV7-2 to TRBJ1-6, with D uncertain. Trimming took 3 bases from V and 5 from J, leaving 11 bases between them. CDR1 and CDR2 (germline): SGHTA, FQGNSA. The CDR3 has 15 residues.

The rearrangement uses TRBV6-5 and TRBJ2-1; TRBD1 agrees at 7 bases. The CDR3 loop spans 13 amino acids. CDR1 is MNHEY, CDR2 SVGAGI, per germline. After removal of 7 bases from V and 2 bases from J, the junction contained 2 bases not matched to a gene. The CDR3 sequence: CASKQGTYNEQFF. The CDR3 nucleotides are TGTGCCAGCAAACAGGGGACCTACAATGAGCAGTTCTTC.

This rearrangement joins TRBV25-1 to TRBJ1-3; 7 nucleotides match TRBD1. Losses at the gene ends were 4 bases for V and 3 bases for J; bases not matched to a gene: 3. CDR1 and CDR2 from the germline V gene are MGHDK and SYGVNS. The CDR3 contains 14 residues. In nucleotides, the CDR3 is TGTGCCAGCAGTGCCCAGGGGGTTGGAAACACCATATATTTT. This gives the protein CASSAQGVGNTIYF.

This chain joins TRBV4-3 and TRBJ1-2; D gene uncertain. This CDR3 spans 15 amino acids. In germline, CDR1 is LGHNA, CDR2 YSLEER. V lost 0 bases, J lost 4 bases, and 12 bases lay in between. Here the CDR3 reads CASSQDRAALYGYTF. The CDR3 coding sequence is TGCGCCAGCAGCCAAGATCGGGCAGCCCTCTATGGCTACACCTTC.